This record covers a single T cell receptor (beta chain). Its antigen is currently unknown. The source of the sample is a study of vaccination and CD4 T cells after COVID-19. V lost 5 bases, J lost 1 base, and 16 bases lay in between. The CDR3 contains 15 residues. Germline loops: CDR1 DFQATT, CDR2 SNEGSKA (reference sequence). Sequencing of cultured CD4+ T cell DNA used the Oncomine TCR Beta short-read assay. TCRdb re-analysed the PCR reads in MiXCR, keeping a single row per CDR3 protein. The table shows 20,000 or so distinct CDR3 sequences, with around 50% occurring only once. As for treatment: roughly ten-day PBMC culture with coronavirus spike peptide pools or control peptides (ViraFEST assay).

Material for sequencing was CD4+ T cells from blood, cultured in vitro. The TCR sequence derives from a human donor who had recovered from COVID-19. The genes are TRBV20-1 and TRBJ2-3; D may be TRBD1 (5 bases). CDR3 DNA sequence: TGCAGTGCTGAAGGGCGGCAGGGTGGCACAGATACGCAGTATTTT. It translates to CSAEGRQGGTDTQYF.